Each of the 14 T cell receptor beta chains below was sequenced from the same sample in a study of tumor-infiltrating lymphocytes in primary liver carcinoma. From about 0.5 ug of total RNA, TCR beta-specific cDNA was reverse-transcribed using a constant-region primer. Libraries for TCR beta were built through three nested multiplex PCR rounds, which together made up a slightly modified ARM-PCR procedure. Researchers ran the first two PCR rounds for roughly 11 cycles each with TRBV1-TRBV30 forward primers and a C-beta reverse primer. TCRdb re-called the multiplex PCR reads with MiXCR, one entry per CDR3 protein. The sample holds some 190,000 distinct CDR3 sequences, 60% seen once. The blood RNA (from unsorted whole blood) was obtained, and germline DNA was also extracted. What was sequenced was peripheral blood. All receptors come from a man in his forties with primary liver carcinoma and hepatitis B virus infection.

About this clonotype itself: A much more abundant neighbour one base away suggests this may be a read error. The chain carries TRBV29-1 and TRBJ2-1; 8 positions match TRBD2. This CDR3 region has 13 residues. Unmatched junction bases numbered 8, after V lost 8 bases and J lost 5 bases. CDR1 and CDR2 from the germline V gene are SQVTM and ANQGSEA. CDR3 DNA: TGCAGCCAGGGACTAGTGGGAGACAATGAGCAGTTCTTC. Translating it yields CSQGLVGDNEQFF.

About this clonotype: Germline is not matched at one junction end, which may reflect a read error. The rearrangement links TRBV12-3 or TRBV12-4 to TRBJ2-1; 11 bases match TRBD2. The CDR3 is made up of 15 amino acids. Here the CDR3 reads CTSTVAGGPNNEQFF. The CDR3 DNA follows: TGTACCAGCACCGTAGCGGGAGGGCCTAACAATGAGCAGTTCTTC.

This chain links TRBV28 with TRBJ2-7; D might be TRBD2 (6 bases). This CDR3 has 17 residues. The germline V gene has CDR1 MDHEN and CDR2 SYDVKM. V lost 5 bases and J lost 3, with 23 bases in between. The CDR3 DNA follows: TGTGCCAGCAGTCTAGAGGTAGCGGTCCTCCCGGTCTACGAGCAGTACTTC. The encoded protein is CASSLEVAVLPVYEQYF.

The CDR3 DNA reads as TGTGCCAGCAGCCTCGCGGGTAGCGCCAGCACAGATACGCAGTATTTT. This encodes CASSLAGSASTDTQYF. This chain uses TRBV5-4 with TRBJ2-3; D may be TRBD2 (5 bases). CDR3 length equals 16 residues. The germline V and J ends were trimmed by 4 bases and 0 bases, with 15 bases remaining between them. From germline, CDR1 is SGHNT and CDR2 YYREEE (reference sequence).

Comments on this clonotype: One junction end disagrees with the germline gene, perhaps due to a read error. The chain recombines TRBV12-3 or TRBV12-4 with TRBJ2-7; perhaps D is TRBD1 or TRBD2 (5 bases each). CDR3 length equals 13 residues. CDR3 nucleotides: TGTACCAGCAGGGCCAGCGGTCCGGACGAGCAGTACTTC. Translation gives CTSRASGPDEQYF.

The chain joins TRBV2 to TRBJ2-1; TRBD2 is a possible D gene (6 bases). The CDR3 sequence is 17 residues long. Germline lookup yields CDR1 SNHLY and CDR2 FYNNEI. The ends were cut back, 5 bases at V and 6 bases at J, with 23 bases in the middle. The CDR3 reads CASSRGASGQGGNEQFF. DNA of the CDR3: TGTGCCAGCAGTCGCGGGGCATCGGGTCAGGGAGGCAATGAGCAGTTCTTC.

This clonotype was counted at least ten times. The J gene is TRBJ2-5, the V gene TRBV13; D is ambiguous. There are 13 residues in the CDR3. Trimming shortened V by 5 bases and J by 2 bases, and 9 bases separated the two germline ends. The germline V gene encodes CDR1 PRHDT and CDR2 FYEKMQ (reference sequence). The DNA of the CDR3 is TGTGCCAGCAGCCGACCCCCTCAAGAGACCCAGTACTTC. Its translation is CASSRPPQETQYF.

V is TRBV29-1 and J is TRBJ1-1, with a tentative D call TRBD1 (5 bases). Trimming shortened V by 5 bases and J by 8 bases, and 18 bases separated the two germline ends. The CDR3 runs 13 residues. In germline, CDR1 is SQVTM, CDR2 ANQGSEA. The CDR3 coding sequence is TGCAGCGTTAACTCAGGGCCAGGTCAGGAAGCTTTCTTT. Translated: CSVNSGPGQEAFF.

This clonotype was picked up a small number of times. The chain recombines TRBV4-1 with TRBJ1-5, with no clear D. V was clipped by 1 base and J by 0 bases, with 7 bases between them. The CDR3 contains 15 residues. Per the germline V gene, CDR1 is MGHRA and CDR2 is YSYEKL. In DNA, the CDR3 is TGCGCCAGCAGCCAAGCTACAGCTAGCAATCAGCCCCAGCATTTT. Translation: CASSQATASNQPQHF.

Remarks on this clonotype: Germline and junction disagree at one end, which may indicate a read error. This chain joins TRBV29-1 and TRBJ1-3, with TRBD1 identical over 10 bases. Germline V gene sequence: CDR1 SQVTM, CDR2 ANQGSEA. The CDR3 has 13 amino acids. As DNA, the CDR3 is TGCAGCGTCAGACAGGGGGCTGGAGACACCATATATTTT. This codes for CSVRQGAGDTIYF.

The chain uses TRBV6-5 and TRBJ2-7; D gene ambiguous. Trimming removed 0 bases from V and 5 bases from J, with 11 bases in between. The CDR3 extends over 14 amino acids. The germline V gene has CDR1 MNHEY and CDR2 SVGAGI. CDR3 coding DNA: TGTGCCAGCAGTTACTCGTATAGTCGCCACGAGCAGTACTTC. This translates into CASSYSYSRHEQYF.

The J gene is TRBJ2-7, the V gene TRBV4-2, with 8 bases identical to TRBD2. This CDR3 has 17 amino acids. CDR1 is LGHNA, CDR2 YNFKEQ, per germline. Germline trimming cut 0 bases from V and 0 bases from J; bases unmatched to any gene: 7. CDR3 bases: TGTGCCAGCAGCCAAGATCGGGGGGGCCAGAGCTCCTACGAGCAGTACTTC. The encoded protein is CASSQDRGGQSSYEQYF.

The chain joins TRBV29-1 to TRBJ2-5; tentatively, D is TRBD2 (6 bases). V was trimmed by 3 bases and J by 6 bases, leaving 20 bases between them. The CDR3 sequence is 15 residues long. Germline V gene sequence: CDR1 SQVTM, CDR2 ANQGSEA. CDR3 in amino acids: CSVEGLGANGKTQYF. In DNA form, the CDR3 reads TGCAGCGTTGAGGGACTCGGGGCTAACGGAAAGACCCAGTACTTC.

As concerns this clonotype: Since no conserved phenylalanine or tryptophan closes the CDR3, a read error is the likely cause. The chain has TRBV4-2 and TRBJ2-6; D gene ambiguous. This CDR3 spans 16 amino acids. Germline CDR1 and CDR2: LGHNA and YNFKEQ. V lost 4 bases, J lost 0 bases, and 10 bases lay in between. CDR3 DNA sequence: TGTGCCAGCAGCCCCAGCGACGGCTCTGGGGCCAACGTCCTGACTTTG. It translates to CASSPSDGSGANVLTL.